These 20 T cell receptor beta chains were sequenced from one sample in a study of T cells in localized non-small cell lung cancer. The protocol was immunoSEQ multiplex PCR, while the TCRdb copy is restricted to in-frame clones and leaves out a portion. In the table there are around 64,000 clones, about four fifths of which are singletons. The starting material was PBMCs, obtained before any cancer treatment. The receptors derive from a man between 35 and 75 years old with stage II lung adenocarcinoma.

Only one count was recorded for this clone. The chain couples TRBV6-6 to TRBJ1-2; D is unresolved. CDR3 length: 12 residues. Germline V gene data show CDR1 as MNHNY and CDR2 as SVGAGI (reference sequence). Trimming removed 2 bases at V and 7 bases at J, with 8 bases between. CDR3 bases: TGTGCCAGCAGTTACCCGAATGGTGGCTACACCTTC. Protein sequence: CASSYPNGGYTF.

The chain is built from TRBV10-1 and TRBJ1-1; TRBD1 might be the D (5 bases). The V and J ends lost 8 bases and 1 base respectively, with 14 bases between them. The length of the CDR3 is 14 residues. Germline V gives CDR1 WNHNN, CDR2 SYGVQD (reference sequence). The CDR3 region has the DNA TGCGCCAGCTCCCGGGACCAGGCGAACACTGAAGCTTTCTTT. Amino acid sequence: CASSRDQANTEAFF.

The chain has TRBV6-6 and TRBJ1-1; D unresolved. The CDR3 is made up of 11 amino acids. V lost 11 bases, J lost 0 bases, and 7 bases lay in between. Germline lookup yields CDR1 MNHNY and CDR2 SVGAGI (reference sequence). CDR3 loop: CAVLVNTEAFF. DNA of the CDR3: TGTGCCGTCCTAGTGAACACTGAAGCTTTCTTT.

This chain connects TRBV7-9 to TRBJ1-5, with D maybe TRBD1 (6 bases). Trimming stripped 3 bases from V and 3 bases from J, with 18 bases between. Germline values: CDR1 SEHNR, CDR2 FQNEAQ (reference sequence). The CDR3 spans 17 residues. The CDR3 bases are TGTGCCAGCAGCTTCTTGTCCCCCACAGGGAACAATCAGCCCCAGCATTTT. Amino acids: CASSFLSPTGNNQPQHF.

The chain has TRBV4-1 and TRBJ2-7; D remains ambiguous. Germline V gives CDR1 MGHRA, CDR2 YSYEKL. This CDR3 has 15 amino acids. V was pared by 4 bases and J by 2 bases, with 15 bases between. The CDR3 DNA reads as TGCGCCAGCAGCCTGAGAGCCACGGTGACCTACGAGCAGTACTTC. Protein product: CASSLRATVTYEQYF.

The rearrangement links TRBV10-3 to TRBJ2-7, with D hard to call. Between the trimmed V and J ends, which lost 0 bases and 2 bases, there was a span of 14 bases. Germline CDR1 reads ENHRY; CDR2 reads SYGVKD. CDR3 length equals 16 residues. The CDR3 coding sequence is TGTGCCATCAGTGAGTCTAAAGGGAATTCCCCCTACGAGCAGTACTTC. Its protein is CAISESKGNSPYEQYF.

This chain uses TRBV6-5 with TRBJ2-3; D might be TRBD2 (7 bases). The V and J ends lost 6 bases and 9 bases respectively, with 16 bases between them. The germline V gene encodes CDR1 MNHEY and CDR2 SVGAGI. The CDR3 spans 13 residues. The CDR3 DNA is TGTGCCAGCAGCTACGGTCGGGGGGCAACGCAGTATTTT. This sequence encodes CASSYGRGATQYF.

This clone was picked up many times. The gene calls are TRBV7-2 and TRBJ1-1, with D possibly matching TRBD1 (6 bases). Germline V gives CDR1 SGHTA, CDR2 FQGNSA. This CDR3 comprises 14 residues. Deletions cut 6 bases from V and 1 base from J, with 12 bases between. The DNA for the CDR3 is TGTGCCAGCAGTTTTAAGGGGGGGAACACTGAAGCTTTCTTT. Translated: CASSFKGGNTEAFF.

The gene calls are TRBV6-6 and TRBJ2-1; 7 bases are shared with TRBD1. The CDR3 consists of 16 residues. V trimming: 6 bases; J trimming: 1 base; junction bases outside the gene matches: 9. The germline gives CDR1 MNHNY, CDR2 SVGAGI (reference sequence). The CDR3 DNA reads as TGTGCCAGCAGAAACCGGGACAGCCTTTCCTACAATGAGCAGTTCTTC. Translating it yields CASRNRDSLSYNEQFF.

This chain links TRBV11-2 with TRBJ1-4, with TRBD1 as a possible D gene (6 bases). The CDR3 sequence is 16 residues long. Germline V gene data show CDR1 as SGHAT and CDR2 as FQNNGV. Trimming shortened V by 2 bases and J by 5 bases, and 15 bases separated the two germline ends. This CDR3 reads CASSLRGGGLNEKLFF. CDR3 sequence (DNA): TGTGCCAGCAGCTTAAGAGGGGGAGGGCTGAATGAAAAACTGTTTTTT.

This chain links TRBV4-2 with TRBJ2-2; D is unclear. CDR1 is LGHNA, CDR2 YNFKEQ, per germline. With 0 bases removed from V and 3 bases from J, the gap between germline ends came to 5 bases. The CDR3 contains 14 residues. This CDR3 is CASSQEQYTGELFF. CDR3 sequence (DNA): TGTGCCAGCAGCCAAGAACAGTACACCGGGGAGCTGTTTTTT.

The chain is built from TRBV28 and TRBJ2-1; 10 bases match TRBD2. V lost 6 bases and J lost 4; bases outside the gene matches: 9. CDR3 length: 16 residues. Looked up from germline, CDR1 is MDHEN and CDR2 is SYDVKM. The CDR3 coding sequence is TGTGCCAGCAGCTCCGCCGGGACTAGCGTATACAATGAGCAGTTCTTC. It encodes CASSSAGTSVYNEQFF. The whole variable domain, remainder taken from reference TRBV28 and TRBJ2-1, is DVKVTQSSRYLVKRTGEKVFLECVQDMDHENMFWYRQDPGLGLRLIYFSYDVKMKEKGDIPEGYSVSREKKERFSLILESASTNQTSMYLCASSSAGTSVYNEQFFGPGTRLTVL.

The chain links TRBV7-9 to TRBJ1-3; the D gene is possibly TRBD1 (6 bases). V lost 2 bases and J 5 bases, leaving 7 bases between the germline ends. From germline, CDR1 is SEHNR and CDR2 FQNEAQ (reference sequence). CDR3 size: 13 residues. This CDR3 reads CASSLQGRNTIYF. DNA for the CDR3: TGTGCCAGCAGCTTACAGGGGAGAAACACCATATATTTT.

V is TRBV9 and J is TRBJ1-1, with D perhaps TRBD1 (5 bases). The germline gives CDR1 SGDLS, CDR2 YYNGEE. The germline V and J ends were trimmed by 4 bases and 7 bases, with 17 bases remaining between them. The CDR3 runs 14 residues. Written as DNA, the CDR3 is TGTGCCAGCAGCCTAATCAGGGAAGGTGGTGAAGCTTTCTTT. Its protein is CASSLIREGGEAFF.

This clone was detected once. This chain links TRBV11-2 with TRBJ2-1, with D uncertain. The germline gives CDR1 SGHAT, CDR2 FQNNGV. This CDR3 contains 16 residues. Trimming stripped 3 bases from V and 3 bases from J, with 15 bases between. CDR3 in amino acids: CASSFIAVGFYNEQFF. Written as DNA, the CDR3 is TGTGCCAGCAGCTTTATCGCGGTAGGGTTCTACAATGAGCAGTTCTTC. Filled out from reference TRBV11-2 and TRBJ2-1, the complete variable domain reads EAGVAQSPRYKIIEKRQSVAFWCNPISGHATLYWYQQILGQGPKLLIQFQNNGVVDDSQLPKDRFSAERLKGVDSTLKIQPAKLEDSAVYLCASSFIAVGFYNEQFFGPGTRLTVL.

The V gene is TRBV9, the J gene TRBJ1-1; tentatively, D is TRBD1 (5 bases). Germline CDR1 reads SGDLS; CDR2 reads YYNGEE. The CDR3 has 13 residues. Trimming shortened V by 5 bases and J by 7 bases, and 15 bases separated the two germline ends. CDR3 amino acids: CASRPGAEGEAFF. The CDR3 DNA sequence: TGTGCCAGCAGGCCCGGGGCGGAAGGTGAAGCTTTCTTT.

V gene TRBV4-2 combines with J gene TRBJ1-5; D unresolved. This CDR3 is built from 15 residues. Trimming removed 0 bases from V and 3 bases from J, with 9 bases in between. CDR1 and CDR2 (germline): LGHNA, YNFKEQ. The CDR3 protein is CASSQDKSFNQPQHF. The DNA of the CDR3 is TGTGCCAGCAGCCAAGATAAGTCCTTCAATCAGCCCCAGCATTTT.

This rearrangement joins TRBV2 to TRBJ2-5; D gene ambiguous. The CDR3 is 15 amino acids. Trimming removed 5 bases from V and 1 base from J, with 14 bases in between. Germline V gives CDR1 SNHLY, CDR2 FYNNEI. CDR3 in DNA: TGTGCCAGCAGTCTTTCTATAGGCCCCCAAGAGACCCAGTACTTC. This sequence encodes CASSLSIGPQETQYF.

Turning to this clone: Other DNA sequences in the same sample also yield this CDR3. The V gene is TRBV11-2, the J gene TRBJ2-5; D is ambiguous. The ends were cut back, 3 bases at V and 3 bases at J, with 2 bases in the middle. Germline values: CDR1 SGHAT, CDR2 FQNNGV. The CDR3 length is 11 residues. The CDR3 coding sequence is TGTGCCAGCAGCTTTAAAGAGACCCAGTACTTC. Its translation: CASSFKETQYF.

The CDR3 nucleotides read TGTGCCAGCAGCGTAGCAGCGGGAAAGTCCTACAATGAGCAGTTCTTC. The encoded protein is CASSVAAGKSYNEQFF. This rearrangement joins TRBV9 to TRBJ2-1, with TRBD2 matching 7 bases. The V gene end was trimmed by 0 bases and the J gene end by 1 base; junction bases not matched to a gene: 4. There are 16 residues in the CDR3. Germline CDR1 and CDR2: SGDLS and YYNGEE.